These 21 T cell receptor beta chains were sequenced from one sample in a study of spatial heterogeneity in lung cancer. Indicated time point: sample taken at primary tumor resection. Unsorted whole RNA samples from tumor, nontumor lung or frozen PBMC were sequenced. A single record per CDR3 protein comes from TCRdb applying MiXCR to the 5' RACE reads. The sample records more than 80,000 distinct CDR3 sequences, roughly 12% being singletons. The sample was PBMCs, taken at surgery. These receptors were collected from a male donor with early-stage non-small cell lung cancer.

This chain links TRBV6-1 with TRBJ1-5; D is ambiguous. The ends were cut back, 2 bases at V and 7 bases at J, with 12 bases in the middle. Germline CDR1 MNHNS, CDR2 SASEGT. The CDR3 is 14 residues long. The DNA for the CDR3 is TGTGCCAGCAGTGAACAAGGTTTGAGGCAGCCCCAGCATTTT. Amino acids: CASSEQGLRQPQHF.

This clonotype has a handful of counts. The CDR3 loop reads CASSLAPPGNGELFF. The CDR3 DNA sequence: TGTGCCAGCAGCTTAGCACCCCCGGGGAACGGGGAGCTGTTTTTT. V gene TRBV11-1 combines with J gene TRBJ2-2; tentatively, D is TRBD2 (5 bases). The germline V gene encodes CDR1 SGHAT and CDR2 FQDESV (reference sequence). The CDR3 contains 15 residues. V dropped 0 bases and J dropped 7 bases, with 12 bases sitting between them.

This clonotype was found a few times. This rearrangement joins TRBV6-2 or TRBV6-3 to TRBJ1-1; D possibly corresponds to TRBD1 (5 bases). The V end lost 2 bases, the J end lost 5 bases, and 21 bases lay between the germline ends. The CDR3 length is 17 residues. The germline gives CDR1 MNHEY, CDR2 SVGEGT. The CDR3 region is CASSYSRRQTGGTEAFF. Here the CDR3 DNA reads TGTGCCAGCAGTTACAGTCGGCGACAGACCGGGGGGACTGAAGCTTTCTTT.

V is TRBV7-6 and J is TRBJ1-3, with 9 positions matching TRBD1. The CDR3 consists of 18 residues. V shed 0 bases, J shed 1 base, and the junction held 7 bases outside the gene matches. Germline loops: CDR1 SGHVS, CDR2 FNYEAQ. CDR3 coding DNA: TGTGCCAGCAGCTTAGCACCCACAGGGGGCCGGTCTGGAAACACCATATATTTT. Its translation is CASSLAPTGGRSGNTIYF.

The J gene is TRBJ2-1, the V gene TRBV7-2, with 8 bases that match TRBD1. Per germline, CDR1 SGHTA and CDR2 FQGNSA. Trimming removed 5 bases from V and 4 bases from J; junction bases left unmatched: 7. This CDR3 is built from 15 residues. Here the CDR3 DNA reads TGTGCCAGCAGCCAGAGGACAGGGAGTTACAATGAGCAGTTCTTC. This sequence encodes CASSQRTGSYNEQFF.

This clonotype came up many times. V usage is TRBV4-3 and J usage is TRBJ2-5; maybe TRBD1 (5 bases). The CDR3 is made up of 15 amino acids. V lost 1 base and J 1 base, leaving 10 bases between the germline ends. In germline, CDR1 is LGHNA, CDR2 YSLEER. Here the CDR3 DNA reads TGCGCCAGCAGCCAAGGGACATCTCTCCAAGAGACCCAGTACTTC. Its translation: CASSQGTSLQETQYF.

The rearrangement joins TRBV30 to TRBJ2-3; TRBD2 agrees at 12 bases. V lost 2 bases to trimming and J lost 9 bases; unmatched junction nucleotides: 6. Per germline, CDR1 GTSNPN and CDR2 SVGIG (reference sequence). This CDR3 comprises 14 residues. The CDR3 here is CAWSTSGGLETQYF. CDR3 nucleotide sequence: TGTGCCTGGAGTACTAGCGGGGGGTTGGAAACGCAGTATTTT.

This chain links TRBV29-1 with TRBJ2-3; D call uncertain. The V end lost 7 bases, the J end lost 0 bases, and 5 bases lay between the germline ends. Germline loops: CDR1 SQVTM, CDR2 ANQGSEA. The CDR3 covers 11 residues. The CDR3 region has the DNA TGCAGCGCGGACAGCACAGATACGCAGTATTTT. Its translation is CSADSTDTQYF.

This clonotype was detected many times. The rearrangement uses TRBV30 and TRBJ2-7; D assignment may be TRBD1 or TRBD2 (5 bases each). CDR1 is GTSNPN, CDR2 SVGIG, per germline (reference sequence). This CDR3 comprises 16 residues. V shed 1 base and J shed 7 bases, with 23 bases lying between them. The DNA for the CDR3 is TGTGCCTGGAGTGCAACCACTCGGGACCGAGCTCGGGAGCAGTACTTC. Translating gives CAWSATTRDRAREQYF.

The V gene is TRBV5-6, the J gene TRBJ2-1, with D tentatively TRBD1 or TRBD2 (5 bases each). CDR3 length: 16 residues. V lost 2 bases and J 2 bases, leaving 14 bases between the germline ends. Germline CDR1 reads SGHDT; CDR2 reads YYEEEE. The CDR3 loop is CASSLGTPGAYNEQFF. The CDR3 nucleotides are TGTGCCAGCAGCTTAGGGACCCCCGGGGCCTACAATGAGCAGTTCTTC.

This clonotype was seen a few times. The V gene is TRBV6-6, the J gene TRBJ2-4, with D perhaps given as TRBD1 or TRBD2 (5 bases each). The CDR3 extends over 14 amino acids. The germline V and J ends were trimmed by 7 bases and 6 bases, with 16 bases remaining between them. From germline, CDR1 is MNHNY and CDR2 SVGAGI (reference sequence). CDR3 region: CASTLYGDLNIQYF. The CDR3, as DNA: TGTGCCAGCACCCTCTACGGGGACCTAAACATTCAGTACTTC.

In this sample, this clonotype turned up many times. The rearrangement uses TRBV6-2 or TRBV6-3 and TRBJ1-5; possibly TRBD1 for D (6 bases). The germline V gene has CDR1 MNHEY and CDR2 SVGEGT. V lost 1 base, J lost 3 bases, and 13 bases lay in between. This CDR3 contains 16 residues. The CDR3 DNA is TGTGCCAGCAGTTACTTGGCAGGGGCCATCAATCAGCCCCAGCATTTT. Protein product: CASSYLAGAINQPQHF.

This clonotype was counted ten times or more. V is TRBV2 and J is TRBJ2-2, with 8 nucleotides matching TRBD1. The V gene's germline CDR1 is SNHLY and CDR2 FYNNEI. Trimming at V came to 5 bases and at J to 5 bases, leaving 4 bases not matched to a gene. The CDR3 length is 14 residues. The CDR3 spells CASSPRTGTGELFF. As DNA, the CDR3 is TGTGCCAGCAGTCCCCGGACAGGGACCGGGGAGCTGTTTTTT.

This clonotype was picked up a small number of times. V gene TRBV9 combines with J gene TRBJ2-7; 8 bases map to TRBD1. Germline V lookup: CDR1 SGDLS, CDR2 YYNGEE. Unmatched junction bases numbered 9, after V lost 5 bases and J lost 5 bases. This CDR3 has 14 residues. The DNA of the CDR3 is TGTGCCAGCAGGACAGGGGACACCGAGGACGAGCAGTACTTC. Translating it yields CASRTGDTEDEQYF.

This clonotype was counted between two and nine times. The gene calls are TRBV5-1 and TRBJ2-5; 7 bases map to TRBD1. The CDR3 spans 15 residues. Germline V gene lookup returns CDR1 SGHRS and CDR2 YFSETQ. The J segment lost 3 bases and the V segment lost 4 bases, leaving 9 bases of the junction unmatched. CDR3 sequence reads: CASSRLGTDEETQYF. CDR3 nucleotide sequence: TGCGCCAGCAGCAGGTTAGGGACAGATGAAGAGACCCAGTACTTC.

This clonotype has only a few counts. The chain couples TRBV5-1 to TRBJ2-2; TRBD1 matches 7 bases. The J segment lost 1 base and the V segment lost 4 bases, leaving 4 bases of the junction unmatched. Germline lookup yields CDR1 SGHRS and CDR2 YFSETQ. The CDR3 is 15 amino acids. The CDR3 loop reads CASSQGVLNTGELFF. DNA for the CDR3: TGCGCCAGCAGCCAGGGGGTTTTGAACACCGGGGAGCTGTTTTTT.

This clonotype was counted a few times. V usage is TRBV28 and J usage is TRBJ1-4; the match to TRBD1 covers 8 bases. With 6 bases clipped from V and 9 bases from J, the junction kept 12 bases outside the gene matches. The CDR3 is 15 residues long. CDR1 and CDR2 (germline): MDHEN, SYDVKM. CDR3 DNA sequence: TGTGCCAGCAGCCTCATTGACAGGGGAGCTAAAAAACTGTTTTTT. It encodes CASSLIDRGAKKLFF.

This clonotype has a count of ten or more. The gene calls are TRBV28 and TRBJ2-5, with a possible D match to TRBD1 (6 bases). CDR1 MDHEN and CDR2 SYDVKM come from the germline V gene. Trimming removed 6 bases at V and 8 bases at J, with 25 bases between. The CDR3 has 16 residues. The chain's CDR3 is CASSPTRTGPTQTQYF. The CDR3 DNA is TGTGCCAGCAGCCCAACGCGAACAGGGCCCACACAAACCCAGTACTTC.

This clonotype came up a few times. The chain joins TRBV5-1 to TRBJ2-3, with D perhaps matching TRBD2 (6 bases). This CDR3 has 15 amino acids. Germline values: CDR1 SGHRS, CDR2 YFSETQ. Deletions cut 0 bases from V and 9 bases from J, with 17 bases between. CDR3 bases: TGCGCCAGCAGCTTGGAGTCAGCGGGTGATGAGACGCAGTATTTT. Protein sequence: CASSLESAGDETQYF.

This clonotype was observed a few times. The chain couples TRBV11-1 to TRBJ2-1; no clear D gene. Trimming took 1 base from V and 0 from J, leaving 7 bases between them. In germline, CDR1 is SGHAT, CDR2 FQDESV (reference sequence). This CDR3 is 15 amino acids long. The CDR3 protein is CASSLVASSYNEQFF. CDR3 DNA sequence: TGTGCCAGCAGCTTAGTAGCTTCCTCCTACAATGAGCAGTTCTTC.

This clonotype was found many times. The chain employs TRBV5-5 and TRBJ2-3, with D perhaps matching TRBD2 (5 bases). The V end lost 0 bases, the J end lost 4 bases, and 15 bases lay between the germline ends. The CDR3 consists of 16 residues. Germline loops: CDR1 SGHKS, CDR2 YYEKEE (reference sequence). Written as DNA, the CDR3 is TGTGCCAGCAGCTTGGAAGGTAGCGCGTCCTCAGATACGCAGTATTTT. Translated: CASSLEGSASSDTQYF.